The clone carrying this TCR beta chain was recorded many times. These data originate in a study of early T cells in non-severe SARS-CoV-2 infection. A single record per CDR3 protein comes from TCRdb applying MiXCR to the 5' RACE reads. Of under 75,000 distinct CDR3 sequences in the sample, over 10% were seen once. J gave up 12 bases and V 4 bases, and 6 bases lay outside the gene matches. This CDR3 has 13 residues. From germline, CDR1 is SGHDT and CDR2 YYEEEE. V and J are TRBV5-6 and TRBJ2-1; 11 bases map to TRBD1. The material sequenced was whole blood. This clonotype originated in an adult who was a healthcare worker with PCR-confirmed SARS-CoV-2 infection or an uninfected control (not recorded which). The CDR3 DNA is TGTGCCAGCAGCCCGGGGACAGGGGGGACGCAGTTCTTC. Residues: CASSPGTGGTQFF.